What follows are 31 T cell receptor beta chains derived from one specimen sequenced in a study of cytomegalovirus exposure and HLA in healthy donors. The PCR ran on 60 Vbeta and 13 Jbeta primers. The table came from immunoSEQ multiplex PCR; TCRdb's copy has only in-frame clones and leaves some out. In the table there are around 85,000 clones, about 80% of which are singletons. The specimen was PBMCs. These receptors were collected from a man in his fifties or sixties in good health and CMV-seropositive.

The chain links TRBV5-5 to TRBJ1-4, with 10 bases lining up with TRBD1. CDR1 is SGHKS, CDR2 YYEKEE, per germline (reference sequence). This CDR3 contains 14 residues. Trimming at V came to 4 bases and at J to 6 bases, leaving 3 bases not matched to a gene. CDR3 nucleotide sequence: TGTGCCAGCAGCACCGACAGGGGGCATGAAAAACTGTTTTTT. It codes for CASSTDRGHEKLFF.

V usage is TRBV6-6 and J usage is TRBJ2-3; 14 bases fit TRBD2. Germline CDR1 MNHNY, CDR2 SVGAGI (reference sequence). V shed 4 bases, J shed 8 bases, and the junction held 8 bases outside the gene matches. The CDR3 totals 16 residues. CDR3 loop: CASSFGLAGGYGTQYF. The CDR3 bases are TGTGCCAGCAGTTTCGGACTAGCGGGAGGATACGGTACGCAGTATTTT.

The chain combines TRBV6-5 with TRBJ1-2; D is uncertain. The CDR3 covers 12 residues. Germline V gene lookup returns CDR1 MNHEY and CDR2 SVGAGI. Trimming stripped 5 bases from V and 4 bases from J, with 8 bases between. The CDR3 DNA reads TGTGCCAGCAGTCCAGGCGCCTATGGCTACACCTTC. Protein product: CASSPGAYGYTF.

This clone showed up just once. This chain joins TRBV5-4 and TRBJ2-2; 9 bases are a match to TRBD1. Trimming removed 4 bases from V and 3 bases from J; junction bases left unmatched: 7. CDR1 and CDR2 (germline): SGHNT, YYREEE (reference sequence). The CDR3 contains 16 residues. The CDR3 nucleotides are TGTGCCAGCAGCCCAGGGACAGGGAGGGACACCGGGGAGCTGTTTTTT. Translating gives CASSPGTGRDTGELFF.

This clone was seen only a few times. The rearrangement uses TRBV29-1 and TRBJ2-7, with TRBD2 as a possible D gene (5 bases). Germline CDR1 and CDR2: SQVTM and ANQGSEA. Trimming removed 1 base from V and 1 base from J, with 5 bases in between. The CDR3 sequence is 12 residues long. For the CDR3, the DNA is TGCAGCGTTGAAGGGACTTCCTACGAGCAGTACTTC. As protein: CSVEGTSYEQYF.

This rearrangement joins TRBV7-6 to TRBJ2-5; D remains unclear. The J call may be incorrect, as the DNA end agrees better with TRBJ2-7. CDR1 and CDR2 from the germline V gene are SGHVS and FNYEAQ. The CDR3 runs to 15 residues. The CDR3 is CASSPHGDKSYEQYF. In DNA, the CDR3 is TGTGCCAGCAGCCCCCACGGAGATAAGTCCTACGAGCAGTACTTC.

With respect to this clone: The germline gene is not matched at one end of the junction; a read error may be the cause. V usage is TRBV7-9 and J usage is TRBJ2-5, with D perhaps matching TRBD2 (5 bases). This CDR3 is built from 12 residues. Germline CDR1 and CDR2: SEHNR and FQNEAQ (reference sequence). The DNA for the CDR3 is TGTTCCAGCAGCTTTTCGGGGGAGACCCAGTACTTC. Its translation: CSSSFSGETQYF.

The chain recombines TRBV5-1 with TRBJ2-3; TRBD2 matches 8 bases. The CDR3 sequence is 16 residues long. Per the germline V gene, CDR1 is SGHRS and CDR2 is YFSETQ. The trim removed 3 bases at V and 0 bases at J, leaving 6 bases unmatched. The CDR3 protein is CASSSGGAVSTDTQYF. DNA for the CDR3: TGCGCCAGCAGCTCCGGGGGGGCGGTTAGCACAGATACGCAGTATTTT.

The chain is built from TRBV9 and TRBJ1-5; no clear D gene. The V end lost 4 bases, the J end lost 6 bases, and 14 bases lay between the germline ends. This CDR3 has 14 amino acids. Germline loops: CDR1 SGDLS, CDR2 YYNGEE. The CDR3 here is CASSPLQSGQPQHF. The CDR3 DNA sequence: TGTGCCAGCAGCCCCCTGCAGTCTGGTCAGCCCCAGCATTTT.

Worth noting for this clone: The junction shows a germline mismatch at one end, possibly a read error. This sample includes further DNA sequences coding for the same CDR3. V usage is TRBV2 and J usage is TRBJ2-5, with D possibly matching TRBD2 (6 bases). The CDR3 covers 14 residues. CDR1 and CDR2 (germline): SNHLY, FYNNEI. The CDR3 spells CATGILAIQETQYF. The CDR3 nucleotides are TGCGCCACCGGTATTCTAGCGATCCAAGAGACCCAGTACTTC.

The V gene is TRBV19, the J gene TRBJ1-1; D gene ambiguous. The CDR3 is 13 amino acids. Germline loops: CDR1 LNHDA, CDR2 SQIVND (reference sequence). V dropped 7 bases and J dropped 5 bases, with 14 bases sitting between them. In DNA, the CDR3 is TGTGCCAGTAAAGTGGGGAGTACGACTGAAGCTTTCTTT. This translates into CASKVGSTTEAFF.

In its sample, this clone was seen once. The chain is built from TRBV10-3 and TRBJ1-1; D possibly corresponds to TRBD1 (5 bases). From germline, CDR1 is ENHRY and CDR2 SYGVKD. The V and J ends lost 1 base and 2 bases respectively, with 11 bases between them. The CDR3 loop spans 15 amino acids. The CDR3 coding sequence is TGTGCCATCAGTGAGTTGGGAGGGGCTAACACTGAAGCTTTCTTT. Amino acids: CAISELGGANTEAFF.

The chain joins TRBV4-2 to TRBJ1-4, with D possibly being TRBD1 (6 bases). The CDR3 spans 18 residues. Per germline, CDR1 LGHNA and CDR2 YNFKEQ. With 1 base removed from V and 2 bases from J, the gap between germline ends came to 17 bases. CDR3 residues: CASSQVVRQVETNEKLFF. CDR3 coding DNA: TGTGCCAGCAGCCAAGTGGTACGACAGGTAGAGACTAATGAAAAACTGTTTTTT.

The chain employs TRBV27 and TRBJ2-6; D is ambiguous. CDR3 length equals 14 residues. Germline CDR1 MNHEY, CDR2 SMNVEV (reference sequence). Trimming shortened V by 5 bases and J by 0 bases, and 5 bases separated the two germline ends. CDR3 nucleotide sequence: TGTGCCAGCAGTGTAATCTCTGGGGCCAACGTCCTGACTTTC. Translation: CASSVISGANVLTF.

This clone was detected a few times. The chain uses TRBV6-5 and TRBJ2-3, with D possibly being TRBD2 (5 bases). Germline V lookup: CDR1 MNHEY, CDR2 SVGAGI. The CDR3 runs 13 residues. Trimming took 6 bases from V and 6 from J, leaving 13 bases between them. The CDR3 coding sequence is TGTGCCAGCAGACCTCCCGGGGAGGATACGCAGTATTTT. Translated, it gives CASRPPGEDTQYF.

The sample holds one count of this clone. The J gene is TRBJ2-7, the V gene TRBV27; 7 bases match TRBD1. The CDR3 is 13 residues long. The junction had 3 bases not matched to a gene; V was cut back by 5 bases and J by 2 bases. Germline lookup yields CDR1 MNHEY and CDR2 SMNVEV (reference sequence). The CDR3 reads CASSVTGAYEQYF. The CDR3 DNA is TGTGCCAGCAGTGTTACAGGGGCCTACGAGCAGTACTTC.

The J gene is TRBJ2-7, the V gene TRBV11-2; D is possibly TRBD1 (5 bases). V was trimmed by 2 bases and J by 0 bases, leaving 8 bases between them. The CDR3 is made up of 14 amino acids. Per germline, CDR1 SGHAT and CDR2 FQNNGV. The CDR3 sequence is CASSLSQASYEQYF. CDR3 DNA sequence: TGTGCCAGCAGCTTATCACAGGCCTCCTACGAGCAGTACTTC.

The chain joins TRBV27 to TRBJ2-7, with TRBD1 matching over 9 bases. Germline CDR1 is MNHEY and CDR2 is SMNVEV (reference sequence). The CDR3 is 15 amino acids. With V trimmed by 10 bases and J by 0 bases, 10 bases remained unmatched. This CDR3 is CATVRDRESSYEQYF. Written as DNA, the CDR3 is TGTGCCACCGTACGGGACAGGGAGAGCTCCTACGAGCAGTACTTC.

The V and J genes are TRBV19 and TRBJ1-1; D is perhaps TRBD1 (6 bases). V shed 5 bases and J shed 5 bases, with 9 bases lying between them. Looked up from germline, CDR1 is LNHDA and CDR2 is SQIVND (reference sequence). The CDR3 runs to 12 residues. The chain's CDR3 is CASSFQGTEAFF. CDR3 bases: TGTGCCAGTAGTTTCCAGGGGACTGAAGCTTTCTTT.

The gene calls are TRBV19 and TRBJ1-2; no clear D gene. The CDR3 is 13 amino acids. V lost 6 bases, J lost 2 bases, and 10 bases lay in between. Germline V gene data show CDR1 as LNHDA and CDR2 as SQIVND (reference sequence). The CDR3 DNA sequence: TGTGCCAGTAGGCTTGGAGGAAACTATGGCTACACCTTC. It translates to CASRLGGNYGYTF.

On this clone: Compared with germline, one end of the junction differs, possibly owing to a read error. This sequence joins TRBV5-1 and TRBJ2-6; a weak D match, TRBD1 (5 bases). The germline gives CDR1 SGHRS, CDR2 YFSETQ. This CDR3 comprises 16 residues. The DNA of the CDR3 is TGCGCCAGCAGCTTTCCCGTCGGGCCTGGGGCCAACGGCCTGACTTTC. Protein sequence: CASSFPVGPGANGLTF.

As DNA, the CDR3 is TGTGCCAGCAATTTCGGGAGGGCCTGGACCTACGAGCAGTACTTC. Protein: CASNFGRAWTYEQYF. The rearrangement links TRBV6-1 to TRBJ2-7, with TRBD2 matching over 8 bases. The CDR3 is 15 amino acids. CDR1 and CDR2 from the germline V gene are MNHNS and SASEGT. With V trimmed by 7 bases and J by 2 bases, 10 bases remained unmatched.

The gene calls are TRBV7-9 and TRBJ2-5; D is perhaps TRBD1 (6 bases). CDR3 length: 13 residues. Trimming pared 8 bases from V and 5 bases from J, leaving 15 bases between. Germline V gene data show CDR1 as SEHNR and CDR2 as FQNEAQ (reference sequence). The CDR3 reads CASWTDAGETQYF. The CDR3 nucleotides are TGTGCCAGCTGGACAGATGCTGGCGAGACCCAGTACTTC.

For this clone: This sample also contains other DNA sequences that code for the same CDR3. The chain combines TRBV11-3 with TRBJ2-2; TRBD2 aligns across 7 bases. After removal of 2 bases from V and 0 bases from J, the junction contained 0 bases not matched to a gene. Per germline, CDR1 SGHNT and CDR2 YENEEA. The CDR3 is made up of 15 amino acids. The CDR3 spells CASSLSGTNTGELFF. CDR3 coding DNA: TGTGCCAGCAGCTTAAGCGGGACGAACACCGGGGAGCTGTTTTTT.

The gene calls are TRBV28 and TRBJ2-6; TRBD2 matches at 14 bases. V lost 5 bases to trimming and J lost 3 bases; unmatched junction nucleotides: 3. The length of the CDR3 is 17 residues. Germline CDR1 MDHEN, CDR2 SYDVKM. The CDR3 DNA follows: TGTGCCAGCAGTAGACTAGCGGGAGGGCGTGGGGCCAACGTCCTGACTTTC. Translating it yields CASSRLAGGRGANVLTF.

The chain employs TRBV27 and TRBJ2-1; D may be TRBD2 (6 bases). CDR1 is MNHEY, CDR2 SMNVEV, per germline (reference sequence). Trimming stripped 3 bases from V and 7 bases from J, with 16 bases between. The CDR3 is 15 residues long. The CDR3 coding sequence is TGTGCCAGCAGTTTCCTGGGGGACTTTTGGAATGAGCAGTTCTTC. Protein product: CASSFLGDFWNEQFF.

The chain links TRBV5-1 to TRBJ2-5, with TRBD1 matching over 8 bases. The CDR3 consists of 14 residues. V shed 3 bases, J shed 4 bases, and the junction held 5 bases outside the gene matches. Germline V gene lookup returns CDR1 SGHRS and CDR2 YFSETQ. This CDR3 reads CASSSKQGVETQYF. The CDR3 DNA is TGCGCCAGCAGCTCCAAACAGGGGGTAGAGACCCAGTACTTC.

The chain combines TRBV6-6 with TRBJ1-5, with D unclear. This CDR3 comprises 14 residues. Trimming cost V 5 bases and J 5 bases, with 13 bases left between them. CDR1 and CDR2 from the germline V gene are MNHNY and SVGAGI (reference sequence). The CDR3 is CASSPRLIYQPQHF. DNA of the CDR3: TGTGCCAGCAGTCCCCGGTTAATTTATCAGCCCCAGCATTTT.

The rearrangement joins TRBV6-1 to TRBJ1-2; D is perhaps TRBD1 (5 bases). Germline V lookup: CDR1 MNHNS, CDR2 SASEGT. CDR3 length equals 14 residues. Trimming stripped 1 base from V and 6 bases from J, with 12 bases between. The CDR3 bases are TGTGCCAGCAGTGAAGTTGGCAGGGTTAATGGCTACACCTTC. Translation gives CASSEVGRVNGYTF.

This chain links TRBV7-3 with TRBJ1-1, with a weak D call TRBD1 (6 bases). Germline V lookup: CDR1 SGHTA, CDR2 FQGTGA. CDR3 length: 14 residues. The V and J ends lost 5 bases and 1 base respectively, with 11 bases between them. CDR3 DNA: TGTGCCAGCAGCCCACAGGGACCGAACACTGAAGCTTTCTTT. The encoded protein is CASSPQGPNTEAFF.

The V call is TRBV12-5, the J call TRBJ2-6, with D uncertain. The CDR3 sequence is 18 residues long. V lost 2 bases and J 4 bases, leaving 18 bases between the germline ends. From germline, CDR1 is LGHNT and CDR2 FRNRAP. DNA of the CDR3: TGTGCTAGTGGTTTGACCACGGGTCCGGTATCCGGGGCCAACGTCCTGACTTTC. It encodes CASGLTTGPVSGANVLTF.